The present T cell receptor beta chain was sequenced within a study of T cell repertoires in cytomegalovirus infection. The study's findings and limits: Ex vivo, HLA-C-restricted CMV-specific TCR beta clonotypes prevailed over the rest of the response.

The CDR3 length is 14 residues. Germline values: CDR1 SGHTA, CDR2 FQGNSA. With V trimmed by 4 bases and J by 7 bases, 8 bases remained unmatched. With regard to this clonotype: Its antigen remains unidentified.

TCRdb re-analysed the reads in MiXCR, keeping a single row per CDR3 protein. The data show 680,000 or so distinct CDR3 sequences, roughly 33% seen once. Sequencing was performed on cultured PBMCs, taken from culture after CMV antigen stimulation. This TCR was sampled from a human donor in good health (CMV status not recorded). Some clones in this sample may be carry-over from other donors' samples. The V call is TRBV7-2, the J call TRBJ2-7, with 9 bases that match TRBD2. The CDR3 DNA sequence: TGTGCCAGCAGCTCCCGTAGCGGGAGTCAGGAGCAGTACTTC. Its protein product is CASSSRSGSQEQYF.